The clone carrying this T cell receptor beta chain turned up a few times. The data are from a study of response to subunit inactivated influenza vaccine. Via MiXCR, TCRdb re-called the RT-PCR reads, giving one row per CDR3 protein. The table includes a few hundred thousand distinct CDR3 sequences, approximately 11% detected once. CDR1 and CDR2 from the germline V gene are SGHRS and YFSETQ. The V segment lost 2 bases and the J segment 6 bases; nucleotides outside the gene matches: 4. CDR3 length: 14 amino acids. This sample also appeared in a second study, on T cells expressing NK-cell markers. That paper adds: The TCR beta cDNA came from 5'RACE template switching with UMIs.

Sequenced here: PBMCs from blood, sampled on the day of vaccination. The TCR comes from a man aged 45-65 years who received an inactivated influenza vaccine. The chain couples TRBV5-1 to TRBJ2-3; 9 bases align to TRBD1. The CDR3 sequence: CASSFGQGLDTQYF. Here the CDR3 DNA reads TGCGCCAGCAGCTTCGGACAGGGGCTGGATACGCAGTATTTT.